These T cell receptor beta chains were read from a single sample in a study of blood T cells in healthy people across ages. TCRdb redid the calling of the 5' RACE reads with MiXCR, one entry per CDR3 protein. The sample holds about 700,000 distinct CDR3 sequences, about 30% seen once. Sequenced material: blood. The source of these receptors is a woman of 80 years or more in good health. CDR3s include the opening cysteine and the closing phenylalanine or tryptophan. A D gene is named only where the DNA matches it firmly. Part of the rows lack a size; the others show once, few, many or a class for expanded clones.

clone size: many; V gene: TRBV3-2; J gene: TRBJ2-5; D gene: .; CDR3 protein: CASSQRRGQETQYF; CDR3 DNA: TGTGCCAGCAGCCAACGACGGGGACAAGAGACCCAGTACTTC
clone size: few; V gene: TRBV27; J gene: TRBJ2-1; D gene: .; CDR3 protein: CASSAPRLSYNEQFF; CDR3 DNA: TGTGCCAGCAGTGCACCGAGACTGAGCTACAATGAGCAGTTCTTC
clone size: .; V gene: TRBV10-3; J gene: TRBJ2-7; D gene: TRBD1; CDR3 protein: CAIGQGGHEQYF; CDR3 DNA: TGTGCCATTGGACAGGGGGGGCACGAGCAGTACTTC
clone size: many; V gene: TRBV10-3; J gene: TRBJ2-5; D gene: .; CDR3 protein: CAISGTKGETQYF; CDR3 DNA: TGTGCCATCAGTGGGACTAAGGGGGAGACCCAGTACTTC
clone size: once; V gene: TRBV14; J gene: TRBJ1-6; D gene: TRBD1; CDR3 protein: CASSARQGRGSPLHF; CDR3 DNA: TGTGCCAGCAGCGCCCGACAGGGGCGGGGATCACCCCTCCACTTT
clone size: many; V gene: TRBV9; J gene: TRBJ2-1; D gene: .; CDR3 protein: CASSPPTGRAYNEQFF; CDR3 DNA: TGTGCCAGCAGCCCTCCGACAGGGAGGGCCTACAATGAGCAGTTCTTC
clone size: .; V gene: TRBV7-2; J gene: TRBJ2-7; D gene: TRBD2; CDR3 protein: CASSLSRAGHSYEQYF; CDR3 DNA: TGTGCCAGCAGCTTAAGTAGAGCGGGGCACTCCTACGAGCAGTACTTC
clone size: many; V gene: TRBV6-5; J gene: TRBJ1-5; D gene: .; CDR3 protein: CASSLVAGNSNQPQHF; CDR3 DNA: TGTGCCAGCAGTTTAGTGGCAGGGAATAGCAATCAGCCCCAGCATTTT
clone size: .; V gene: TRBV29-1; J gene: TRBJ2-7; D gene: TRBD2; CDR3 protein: CSVAGLAGACEQYF; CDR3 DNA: TGCAGCGTTGCCGGACTAGCGGGAGCATGCGAGCAGTACTTC
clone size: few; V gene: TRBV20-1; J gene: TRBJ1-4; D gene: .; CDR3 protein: CSARADRREKLFF; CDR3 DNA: TGCAGTGCTAGAGCAGACAGGCGAGAAAAACTGTTTTTT
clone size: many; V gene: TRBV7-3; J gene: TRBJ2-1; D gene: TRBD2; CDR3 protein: CASSSGLGGYNEQFF; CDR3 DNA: TGTGCCAGCAGCTCGGGACTAGGGGGATACAATGAGCAGTTCTTC
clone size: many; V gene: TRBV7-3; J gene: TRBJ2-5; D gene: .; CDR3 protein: CASSLLGGPRETQYF; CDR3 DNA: TGTGCCAGCAGCCTACTCGGGGGGCCGAGAGAGACCCAGTACTTC
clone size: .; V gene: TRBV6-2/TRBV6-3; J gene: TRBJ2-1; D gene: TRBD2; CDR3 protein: CASRYSGGPYNEQFF; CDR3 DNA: TGTGCCAGCAGGTACTCGGGGGGGCCTTACAATGAGCAGTTCTTC
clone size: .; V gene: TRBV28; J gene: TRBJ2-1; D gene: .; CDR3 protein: CASSLIEDEQFF; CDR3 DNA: TGTGCCAGCAGTCTTATAGAGGATGAGCAGTTCTTC
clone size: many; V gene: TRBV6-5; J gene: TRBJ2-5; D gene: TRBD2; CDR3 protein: CASSYGGLAGGETQYF; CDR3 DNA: TGTGCCAGCAGTTACGGGGGACTAGCGGGGGGAGAGACCCAGTACTTC
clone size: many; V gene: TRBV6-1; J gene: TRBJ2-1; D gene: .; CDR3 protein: CASSEARGPGVTEQFF; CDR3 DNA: TGTGCCAGCAGTGAAGCGCGCGGGCCCGGGGTGACTGAGCAGTTCTTC
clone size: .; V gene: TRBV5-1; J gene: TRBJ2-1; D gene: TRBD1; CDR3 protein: CASSLGGQDIYNEQFF; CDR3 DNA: TGCGCCAGCAGCTTGGGGGGACAGGATATTTACAATGAGCAGTTCTTC
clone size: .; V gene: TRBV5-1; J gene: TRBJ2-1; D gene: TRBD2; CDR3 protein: CASSFPTSGAGNEQFF; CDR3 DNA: TGCGCCAGCAGCTTCCCTACTAGCGGGGCTGGCAATGAGCAGTTCTTC
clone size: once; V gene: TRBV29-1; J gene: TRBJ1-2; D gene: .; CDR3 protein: CSVGWTPSEGYTF; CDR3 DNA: TGCAGCGTTGGCTGGACACCCAGTGAGGGCTACACCTTC
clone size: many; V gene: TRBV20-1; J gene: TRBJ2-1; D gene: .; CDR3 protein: CSAGAVTGANEQFF; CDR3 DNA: TGCAGTGCTGGGGCCGTAACGGGGGCCAATGAGCAGTTCTTC
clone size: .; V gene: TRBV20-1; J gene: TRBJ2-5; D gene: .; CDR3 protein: CSATSGSAGNEQYF; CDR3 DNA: TGCAGCGCTACCTCCGGGTCCGCCGGTAATGAGCAGTACTTC
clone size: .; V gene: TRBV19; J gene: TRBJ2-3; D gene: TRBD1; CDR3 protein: CASSIWDSTDTQYF; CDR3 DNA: TGTGCCAGTAGTATTTGGGACAGTACAGATACGCAGTATTTT
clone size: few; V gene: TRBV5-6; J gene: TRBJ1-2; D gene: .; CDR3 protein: CASSLERIVGGYTF; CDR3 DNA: TGTGCCAGCAGCTTGGAGAGGATAGTTGGGGGCTACACCTTC
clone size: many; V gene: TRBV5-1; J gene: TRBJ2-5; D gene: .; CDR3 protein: CASSLVTAEETQYF; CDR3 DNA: TGCGCCAGCAGCTTGGTTACAGCGGAAGAGACCCAGTACTTC
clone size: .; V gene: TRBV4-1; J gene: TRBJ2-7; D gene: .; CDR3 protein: CASSQTLRDEQYF; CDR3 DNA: TGCGCCAGCAGCCAAACCCTCAGGGACGAGCAGTACTTC
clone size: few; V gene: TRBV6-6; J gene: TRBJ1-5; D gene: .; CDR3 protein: CASSYRGDQPQHF; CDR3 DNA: TGTGCCAGCAGCTACCGGGGAGATCAGCCCCAGCATTTT
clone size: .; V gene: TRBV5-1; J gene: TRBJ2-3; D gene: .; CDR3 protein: CASSLAGSQSGDTQYF; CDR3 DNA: TGCGCCAGCAGCTTGGCAGGCTCCCAGTCAGGAGATACGCAGTATTTT
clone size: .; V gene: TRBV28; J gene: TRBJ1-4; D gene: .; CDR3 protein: CASSLELNEKLFF; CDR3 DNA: TGTGCCAGCAGTTTAGAACTTAATGAAAAACTGTTTTTT
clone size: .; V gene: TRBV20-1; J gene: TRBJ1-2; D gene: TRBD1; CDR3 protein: CSAPQLLTGDDGYTF; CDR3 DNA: TGCAGTGCTCCCCAGCTCCTGACAGGGGACGATGGCTACACCTTC
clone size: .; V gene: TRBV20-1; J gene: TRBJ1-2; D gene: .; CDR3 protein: CSAREDGYTF; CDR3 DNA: TGCAGTGCTAGAGAGGATGGCTACACCTTC
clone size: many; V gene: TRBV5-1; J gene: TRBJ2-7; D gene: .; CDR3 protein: CASSPEPGKDEQYF; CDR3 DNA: TGCGCCAGCAGCCCGGAGCCAGGGAAGGACGAGCAGTACTTC
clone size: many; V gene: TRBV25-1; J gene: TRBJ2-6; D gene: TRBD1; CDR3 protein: CASSRTGGSGANVLTF; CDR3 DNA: TGTGCCAGCAGTAGAACAGGGGGCTCTGGGGCCAACGTCCTGACTTTC